Below, 27 T cell receptor beta chains from the same sample are listed, as sequenced in a study of a mutant IDH1 vaccine in newly diagnosed glioma. Time point here: week 47, end of study. Vaccine doses each comprised 300 ug of mutant IDH1 20-mer peptide, with topical imiquimod. TCRdb's table, derived via immunoSEQ multiplex PCR, lists solely in-frame clones and lacks some. In the table there are tens of thousands of clones, less than 90% of which are singletons. No antigen has been identified for these receptors. Sequenced material: PBMCs, taken from a glioma patient whose treatment included an IDH1 peptide vaccine. The receptors originated from a young man with glioma.

V gene TRBV6-6 combines with J gene TRBJ2-5; the D gene is possibly TRBD1 (8 bases). V lost 2 bases and J lost 4, with 17 bases in between. The CDR3 consists of 16 residues. Germline V gene data show CDR1 as MNHNY and CDR2 as SVGAGI (reference sequence). DNA for the CDR3: TGTGCCAGCAGTTACCAAAGACAGGGGAGGGCAGAGACCCAGTACTTC. Protein sequence: CASSYQRQGRAETQYF.

The chain couples TRBV27 to TRBJ1-5; D unclear. The V gene's germline CDR1 is MNHEY and CDR2 SMNVEV (reference sequence). This CDR3 has 14 amino acids. With 5 bases removed from V and 1 base from J, the gap between germline ends came to 9 bases. The CDR3 protein is CASSPRGSNQPQHF. CDR3 nucleotides: TGTGCCAGCAGTCCAAGAGGGAGCAATCAGCCCCAGCATTTT.

This chain joins TRBV18 and TRBJ1-2, with D perhaps TRBD1 (5 bases). Trimming stripped 3 bases from V and 3 bases from J, with 14 bases between. The CDR3 is 15 amino acids. Germline V gives CDR1 KGHSH, CDR2 LQKENI. The CDR3, as DNA: TGTGCCAGCTCACCCTCGGACTGGGGACACTATGGCTACACCTTC. Translation: CASSPSDWGHYGYTF.

The genes are TRBV6-5 and TRBJ2-1; the D gene is possibly TRBD2 (6 bases). Germline V lookup: CDR1 MNHEY, CDR2 SVGAGI. Trimming removed 6 bases at V and 0 bases at J, with 6 bases between. CDR3 length: 13 residues. This CDR3 reads CASRDYSYNEQFF. CDR3 coding DNA: TGTGCCAGCAGGGACTACTCCTACAATGAGCAGTTCTTC.

The rearrangement uses TRBV6-5 and TRBJ1-5; D is ambiguous. Germline V gene data show CDR1 as MNHEY and CDR2 as SVGAGI. The CDR3 extends over 14 amino acids. The V end was cut by 0 bases, the J end by 2 bases, with 5 bases between. CDR3 sequence: CASSYSTGNQPQHF. In DNA, the CDR3 is TGTGCCAGCAGTTACTCGACGGGCAATCAGCCCCAGCATTTT.

The gene calls are TRBV9 and TRBJ1-2; unclear D gene. From germline, CDR1 is SGDLS and CDR2 YYNGEE. The CDR3 runs to 14 residues. Trimming pared 0 bases from V and 8 bases from J, leaving 14 bases between. The CDR3, as DNA: TGTGCCAGCAGCGTAGCGATATCTGGTCGGGGCTACACCTTC. Translation gives CASSVAISGRGYTF.

This clone was detected only once. This chain connects TRBV4-1 to TRBJ2-7; possibly TRBD2 for D (6 bases). V shed 4 bases and J shed 3 bases, with 13 bases lying between them. CDR3 size: 14 residues. Germline V lookup: CDR1 MGHRA, CDR2 YSYEKL. The CDR3 region has the DNA TGCGCCAGCAGCCGCAGGGAGGATGGCTACGAGCAGTACTTC. Its translation: CASSRREDGYEQYF.

The chain combines TRBV10-3 with TRBJ1-2; no clear D gene. This CDR3 spans 13 amino acids. CDR1 is ENHRY and CDR2 is SYGVKD in the germline V gene. Between the trimmed V and J ends, which lost 2 bases and 8 bases, there was a span of 12 bases. The CDR3 region has the DNA TGTGCCATCAGTGAGCAGCAGGTTAACGGCTACACCTTC. It yields the protein CAISEQQVNGYTF.

The chain employs TRBV2 and TRBJ2-4; D unclear. V was cut by 8 bases and J by 5 bases, with 16 bases left in between. The germline gives CDR1 SNHLY, CDR2 FYNNEI. CDR3 length: 14 residues. The CDR3 here is CASSFETAENIQYF. The CDR3 DNA follows: TGTGCCAGCTCCTTCGAAACAGCAGAAAACATTCAGTACTTC.

This clone occurred a few times. The chain uses TRBV9 and TRBJ1-2; D possibly corresponds to TRBD1 (6 bases). Germline loops: CDR1 SGDLS, CDR2 YYNGEE. This CDR3 has 14 amino acids. Trimming cost V 0 bases and J 4 bases, with 10 bases left between them. This chain's CDR3 is CASSVVPDSYGYTF. The CDR3 DNA follows: TGTGCCAGCAGCGTAGTCCCGGACAGCTATGGCTACACCTTC.

This chain joins TRBV28 and TRBJ1-5; tentative D call: TRBD1 (6 bases). The V and J ends lost 11 bases and 0 bases respectively, with 17 bases between them. Germline V gives CDR1 MDHEN, CDR2 SYDVKM. The CDR3 loop spans 15 amino acids. Written as DNA, the CDR3 is TGTGCCGCAGGGGCCGTTAGCTATAGCAATCAGCCCCAGCATTTT. Translated: CAAGAVSYSNQPQHF.

With respect to this clone: The junction does not match germline at one end; this may be a read error. J is TRBJ2-2 and V is TRBV11-2, with D maybe TRBD2 (5 bases). Looked up from germline, CDR1 is SGHAT and CDR2 is FQNNGV. The CDR3 runs 16 residues. CDR3 nucleotides: TGTGCCAGCAGATTAGAGGGCAGAACGAACACCGGGGAGCTGTTTTTT. This gives the protein CASRLEGRTNTGELFF.

The rearrangement links TRBV5-1 to TRBJ2-1; D unclear. The V end was cut by 2 bases, the J end by 0 bases, with 9 bases between. The CDR3 covers 15 residues. Germline V lookup: CDR1 SGHRS, CDR2 YFSETQ. The CDR3 here is CASSLTAVSYNEQFF. CDR3 nucleotides: TGCGCCAGCAGCTTAACGGCAGTCTCCTACAATGAGCAGTTCTTC.

The chain employs TRBV4-2 and TRBJ1-2, with TRBD1 matching 9 bases. Germline V CDR1 and CDR2: LGHNA, YNFKEQ. This CDR3 is 16 amino acids long. Trimming cost V 1 base and J 7 bases; bases outside gene matches: 10. Here the CDR3 reads CASSQAKPGQGVGYTF. CDR3 bases: TGTGCCAGCAGCCAAGCGAAACCGGGACAGGGTGTTGGCTACACCTTC.

This chain connects TRBV7-9 to TRBJ1-1; D remains unclear. Trimming pared 9 bases from V and 3 bases from J, leaving 14 bases between. This CDR3 comprises 13 residues. Germline V CDR1 and CDR2: SEHNR, FQNEAQ (reference sequence). The CDR3 sequence: CASGLSWDTEAFF. The CDR3 DNA reads as TGTGCCAGTGGACTAAGCTGGGACACTGAAGCTTTCTTT. Supplemented by reference TRBV7-9 and TRBJ1-1, the full variable domain reads DTGVSQNPRHKITKRGQNVTFRCDPISEHNRLYWYRQTLGQGPEFLTYFQNEAQLEKSRLLSDRFSAERPKGSFSTLEIQRTEQGDSAMYLCASGLSWDTEAFFGQGTRLTVV.

The rearrangement links TRBV7-2 to TRBJ2-7; 8 nucleotides align to TRBD2. V lost 2 bases to trimming and J lost 2 bases; unmatched junction nucleotides: 5. The CDR3 runs to 15 residues. CDR1 is SGHTA, CDR2 FQGNSA, per germline. In nucleotides, the CDR3 is TGTGCCAGCAGCTTATCACACGGGAGGGCCTACGAGCAGTACTTC. As protein: CASSLSHGRAYEQYF. Full variable domain (remainder filled in from reference TRBV7-2 and TRBJ2-7): GAGVSQSPSNKVTEKGKDVELRCDPISGHTALYWYRQSLGQGLEFLIYFQGNSAPDKSGLPSDRFSAERTGGSVSTLTIQRTQQEDSAVYLCASSLSHGRAYEQYFGPGTRLTVT.

The V call is TRBV6-6, the J call TRBJ2-7; tentatively, D is TRBD1 or TRBD2 (6 bases each). V was pared by 0 bases and J by 3 bases, with 12 bases between. Germline CDR1 MNHNY, CDR2 SVGAGI (reference sequence). This CDR3 has 15 amino acids. CDR3: CASSYSSGAGYEQYF. DNA for the CDR3: TGTGCCAGCAGTTACTCGTCGGGGGCCGGCTACGAGCAGTACTTC.

This clone was detected a few times. This chain connects TRBV10-1 to TRBJ1-5, with D possibly being TRBD1 (6 bases). This CDR3 contains 15 residues. Germline assignment: CDR1 WNHNN and CDR2 SYGVQD (reference sequence). The V and J ends lost 4 bases and 3 bases respectively, with 13 bases between them. The CDR3 here is CASSGIDRPNQPQHF. CDR3 DNA: TGCGCCAGCAGTGGGATCGACAGGCCCAATCAGCCCCAGCATTTT.

This clone appeared once. The V gene is TRBV10-3, the J gene TRBJ2-1, with 9 bases matching TRBD1. Germline CDR1 is ENHRY and CDR2 is SYGVKD. This CDR3 is 13 amino acids long. V gave up 6 bases and J gave up 4 bases; unmatched junction bases: 1. The CDR3 DNA reads as TGTGCCATCAGCGGACAGGGGTACAATGAGCAGTTCTTC. Amino acid sequence: CAISGQGYNEQFF.

V is TRBV28 and J is TRBJ1-2; no clear D gene. The CDR3 sequence is 14 residues long. Deletions cut 6 bases from V and 7 bases from J, with 18 bases between. Germline V gives CDR1 MDHEN, CDR2 SYDVKM. This chain's CDR3 is CASRSPSGSRGYTF. Written as DNA, the CDR3 is TGTGCCAGCAGAAGCCCTTCGGGGAGTCGTGGCTACACCTTC.

The V and J genes are TRBV9 and TRBJ1-4; D unclear. The CDR3 is 14 amino acids. With 0 bases removed from V and 6 bases from J, the gap between germline ends came to 9 bases. Germline V gene lookup returns CDR1 SGDLS and CDR2 YYNGEE. As DNA, the CDR3 is TGTGCCAGCAGCGTAGGGGTTGGGTATGAAAAACTGTTTTTT. Translating gives CASSVGVGYEKLFF. Full variable domain (remainder filled in from reference TRBV9 and TRBJ1-4): DSGVTQTPKHLITATGQRVTLRCSPRSGDLSVYWYQQSLDQGLQFLIQYYNGEERAKGNILERFSAQQFPDLHSELNLSSLELGDSALYFCASSVGVGYEKLFFGSGTQLSVL.

The chain carries TRBV16 and TRBJ1-6; the D gene is possibly TRBD1 (6 bases). CDR3 length equals 17 residues. V lost 1 base and J lost 5, with 15 bases in between. The germline CDR1 and CDR2 sequences are KGHSY and FQNENV. CDR3 nucleotide sequence: TGTGCCAGCAGCCAATTGTCAGGGGCGCGAAATAATTCACCCCTCCACTTT. It specifies CASSQLSGARNNSPLHF.

V usage is TRBV7-9 and J usage is TRBJ1-5, with TRBD1 matching 7 bases. The trim removed 5 bases at V and 0 bases at J, leaving 7 bases unmatched. The CDR3 extends over 16 amino acids. Per the germline V gene, CDR1 is SEHNR and CDR2 is FQNEAQ (reference sequence). The CDR3 region is CASSPGTAYSNQPQHF. Written as DNA, the CDR3 is TGTGCCAGCAGCCCCGGGACAGCCTATAGCAATCAGCCCCAGCATTTT.

The CDR3 loop reads CASSRDFTDTQYF. CDR3 coding DNA: TGTGCCAGCAGTCGGGACTTCACAGATACGCAGTATTTT. The chain recombines TRBV6-5 with TRBJ2-3; D might be TRBD2 (6 bases). Germline CDR1 MNHEY, CDR2 SVGAGI. CDR3 length: 13 residues. V lost 5 bases, J lost 2 bases, and 8 bases lay in between.

V and J are TRBV7-6 and TRBJ2-7; D remains ambiguous. Per the germline V gene, CDR1 is SGHVS and CDR2 is FNYEAQ. CDR3 length equals 15 residues. V was pared by 5 bases and J by 2 bases, with 16 bases between. CDR3 in amino acids: CASSAQPLRPYEQYF. CDR3 DNA: TGTGCCAGCAGCGCCCAACCTTTAAGGCCCTACGAGCAGTACTTC.

The V gene is TRBV7-2, the J gene TRBJ1-1; 8 positions agree with TRBD1. CDR3 size: 15 residues. Germline-derived CDR1 and CDR2 are SGHTA and FQGNSA. With 4 bases clipped from V and 0 bases from J, the junction kept 4 bases outside the gene matches. The CDR3 DNA is TGTGCCAGCAGCTCAGGACAGGGTTTGAACACTGAAGCTTTCTTT. This gives the protein CASSSGQGLNTEAFF.

This sequence joins TRBV5-6 and TRBJ1-6, with D unclear. CDR1 SGHDT and CDR2 YYEEEE come from the germline V gene. This CDR3 has 17 amino acids. V lost 0 bases, J lost 0 bases, and 10 bases lay in between. CDR3 sequence (DNA): TGTGCCAGCAGCTTGGGGCGCATGAGCTCCTATAATTCACCCCTCCACTTT. It codes for CASSLGRMSSYNSPLHF.